This passage covers 12 T cell receptor beta chains from one sample sequenced in a study of graft-versus-host responses after intestinal transplantation. TCRdb's table, derived via immunoSEQ multiplex PCR, lists solely in-frame clones and lacks some. The sample includes some 88,000 clones, 90% to 95% of them seen just once. Antigens for these TCRs are unknown. The material was unstimulated CD8+ T cells sorted from spleen or lymph node cells, obtained before intestinal transplant. Receptors originate from a human donor who received an intestinal transplant.

This clone was detected only a few times. The chain has TRBV7-1 and TRBJ2-7; TRBD1 matches at 7 bases. TRBV7-1 is assigned to the ORF class and has an uncertain function. The ends lost 4 bases at V and 3 bases at J; junction bases unmatched: 6. The CDR3 runs to 14 residues. CDR3 region: CASSLDRVGYEQYF. The DNA for the CDR3 is TGTGCCAGCAGCTTAGACAGGGTAGGCTACGAGCAGTACTTC.

The chain is built from TRBV5-1 and TRBJ2-2; D unclear. Germline assignment: CDR1 SGHRS and CDR2 YFSETQ. CDR3 length equals 13 residues. V gave up 3 bases and J gave up 6 bases, with 9 bases separating them. The CDR3 here is CASSSPISGELFF. The CDR3 nucleotides are TGCGCCAGCAGCTCACCTATTTCCGGGGAGCTGTTTTTT.

The chain couples TRBV25-1 to TRBJ2-2; 15 positions agree with TRBD2. The V and J ends lost 8 bases and 4 bases, in that order; junction bases with no gene match: 8. CDR3 size: 17 residues. CDR1 is MGHDK and CDR2 is SYGVNS in the germline V gene. The CDR3 DNA is TGTGCCAGCGGGGGACTAGCGGGGGGCCCCGGCACCGGGGAGCTGTTTTTT. Translated: CASGGLAGGPGTGELFF.

J is TRBJ1-1 and V is TRBV27; D may be TRBD1 (5 bases). Trimming left V 5 bases short and J 1 base short, with 11 bases between. Germline CDR1 reads MNHEY; CDR2 reads SMNVEV (reference sequence). The CDR3 has 14 residues. This chain's CDR3 is CASSLNTGNTEAFF. The CDR3 nucleotides read TGTGCCAGCAGTCTGAACACAGGGAACACTGAAGCTTTCTTT.

The chain employs TRBV14 and TRBJ2-1; TRBD1 matches 9 bases. V lost 4 bases and J lost 0; bases outside the gene matches: 4. The CDR3 is made up of 16 amino acids. Germline lookup yields CDR1 SGHDN and CDR2 FVKESK. DNA for the CDR3: TGTGCCAGCAGCCTTGTGGACAGGGGCTCCTACAATGAGCAGTTCTTC. It translates to CASSLVDRGSYNEQFF. Variable domain in full (rest from reference TRBV14 and TRBJ2-1): EAGVTQFPSHSVIEKGQTVTLRCDPISGHDNLYWYRRVMGKEIKFLLHFVKESKQDESGMPNNRFLAERTGGTYSTLKVQPAELEDSGVYFCASSLVDRGSYNEQFFGPGTRLTVL.

The chain carries TRBV2 and TRBJ2-3; D unresolved. Germline CDR1 is SNHLY and CDR2 is FYNNEI. V lost 2 bases to trimming and J lost 6 bases, with 9 bases between them. CDR3 length equals 13 residues. The CDR3 DNA reads as TGTGCCAGCAGTGAAACGCCCACTGATACGCAGTATTTT. It specifies CASSETPTDTQYF.

The rearrangement links TRBV25-1 to TRBJ2-3; D is possibly TRBD1 (5 bases). This CDR3 region has 13 residues. Germline V gives CDR1 MGHDK, CDR2 SYGVNS. Between the trimmed V and J ends, which lost 10 bases and 1 base, there was a span of 12 bases. DNA for the CDR3: TGTGCCACCCAGGGATCTGGCACAGATACGCAGTATTTT. It is translated as CATQGSGTDTQYF.

The V call is TRBV7-8, the J call TRBJ2-3; D perhaps matches TRBD2 (6 bases). The CDR3 extends over 13 amino acids. Per the germline V gene, CDR1 is SGHVS and CDR2 is FQNEAQ. With 2 bases removed from V and 12 bases from J, the gap between germline ends came to 15 bases. The CDR3 reads CASSLSRLGDQYF. The CDR3 region has the DNA TGTGCCAGCAGCTTAAGCAGACTAGGCGATCAGTATTTT.

V gene TRBV6-4 combines with J gene TRBJ1-2; the D is unclear. Trimming took 4 bases from V and 7 from J, leaving 16 bases between them. This CDR3 region has 14 residues. Germline V gives CDR1 MRHNA, CDR2 SNTAGT. The CDR3, as DNA: TGTGCCAGCAGTGCCACCCCTTCGGGGTCTGGCTACACCTTC. This gives the protein CASSATPSGSGYTF.

This chain links TRBV5-6 with TRBJ1-4, with 7 bases identical to TRBD1. This CDR3 comprises 15 residues. Germline values: CDR1 SGHDT, CDR2 YYEEEE. Germline trimming cut 4 bases from V and 8 bases from J; bases unmatched to any gene: 11. CDR3 in DNA: TGTGCCAGCAGCCTCGCGACAGGGACTCGGGAAAAACTGTTTTTT. Its protein product is CASSLATGTREKLFF.

V gene TRBV11-2 combines with J gene TRBJ2-2; possible D gene TRBD2, 5 bases. This CDR3 spans 17 amino acids. The V gene's germline CDR1 is SGHAT and CDR2 FQNNGV. Trimming stripped 2 bases from V and 5 bases from J, with 18 bases between. The CDR3 protein is CASSLNFGGLGTGELFF. The DNA for the CDR3 is TGTGCCAGCAGCTTAAACTTCGGAGGTCTTGGTACCGGGGAGCTGTTTTTT.

V usage is TRBV13 and J usage is TRBJ1-2; the D gene is possibly TRBD1 (5 bases). Germline V gene sequence: CDR1 PRHDT, CDR2 FYEKMQ (reference sequence). Deletions cut 2 bases from V and 4 bases from J, with 8 bases between. This CDR3 comprises 13 residues. Here the CDR3 reads CASSLQGPYGYTF. The CDR3 DNA follows: TGTGCCAGCAGCTTACAGGGCCCCTATGGCTACACCTTC.